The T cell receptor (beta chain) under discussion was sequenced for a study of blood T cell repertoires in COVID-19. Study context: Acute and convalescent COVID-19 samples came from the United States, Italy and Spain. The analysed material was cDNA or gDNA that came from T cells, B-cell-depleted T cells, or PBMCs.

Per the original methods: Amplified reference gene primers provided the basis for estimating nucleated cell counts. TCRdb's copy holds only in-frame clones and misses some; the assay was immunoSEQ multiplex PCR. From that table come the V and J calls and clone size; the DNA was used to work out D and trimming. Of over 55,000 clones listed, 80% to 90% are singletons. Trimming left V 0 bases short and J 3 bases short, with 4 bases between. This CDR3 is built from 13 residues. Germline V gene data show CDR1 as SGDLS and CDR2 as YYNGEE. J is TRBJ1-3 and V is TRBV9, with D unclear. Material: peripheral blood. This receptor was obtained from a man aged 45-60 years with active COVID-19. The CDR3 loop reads CASSVGSGNTIYF. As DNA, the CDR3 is TGTGCCAGCAGCGTAGGTAGTGGAAACACCATATATTTT.